Shown below are 27 T cell receptor beta chains from a single sample sequenced in a study of T cell responses to AZD1222 COVID-19 vaccine. Sequencing used immunoSEQ multiplex PCR; TCRdb keeps in-frame clones, though not all of them. The table has 250,000 to 300,000 clones, roughly 93% seen once. The sample was peripheral blood, taken 28 days after the second AZD1222 dose. The origin of the receptors is an adult who received the AZD1222 COVID-19 vaccine.

The count of this clone is one. V and J are TRBV13 and TRBJ1-2, with 11 bases lining up with TRBD1. This CDR3 has 17 residues. Germline V CDR1 and CDR2: PRHDT, FYEKMQ (reference sequence). The trim removed 5 bases at V and 1 base at J, leaving 9 bases unmatched. Here the CDR3 DNA reads TGTGCCAGCAGCCGACGGACAGGGGGCTCCCTTAACTATGGCTACACCTTC. It yields the protein CASSRRTGGSLNYGYTF.

This sequence joins TRBV5-6 and TRBJ2-2, with TRBD2 matching over 11 bases. V lost 0 bases to trimming and J lost 2 bases; unmatched junction nucleotides: 6. The germline V gene encodes CDR1 SGHDT and CDR2 YYEEEE. The length of the CDR3 is 18 residues. CDR3 amino acids: CASSLAASGGINTGELFF. The CDR3 bases are TGTGCCAGCAGCTTGGCAGCTAGCGGGGGGATTAACACCGGGGAGCTGTTTTTT.

The chain has TRBV9 and TRBJ2-3, with 7 bases aligning to TRBD2. V was clipped by 5 bases and J by 5 bases; unmatched bases: 11. CDR1 and CDR2 (germline): SGDLS, YYNGEE. The CDR3 is 15 residues long. The CDR3 DNA sequence: TGTGCCAGCAGTAGGGAGGGCACCCACCTAGATACGCAGTATTTT. Its translation: CASSREGTHLDTQYF.

The chain couples TRBV19 to TRBJ1-2; maybe TRBD1 (5 bases). The length of the CDR3 is 12 residues. Between the trimmed V and J ends, which lost 7 bases and 7 bases, there was a span of 13 bases. Per the germline V gene, CDR1 is LNHDA and CDR2 is SQIVND (reference sequence). Here the CDR3 DNA reads TGTGCCAGTATGTCGGGGGTTAGTGGCTACACCTTC. It yields the protein CASMSGVSGYTF.

The chain uses TRBV7-2 and TRBJ2-2; TRBD2 might be the D (6 bases). CDR3 length: 16 amino acids. From germline, CDR1 is SGHTA and CDR2 FQGNSA. Trimming pared 5 bases from V and 2 bases from J, leaving 15 bases between. This CDR3 is CASSPLAYINTGELFF. The CDR3 DNA follows: TGTGCCAGCAGCCCTCTAGCGTATATTAACACCGGGGAGCTGTTTTTT.

The chain combines TRBV20-1 with TRBJ2-2; no definite D call. CDR3 size: 11 residues. V was cut by 7 bases and J by 8 bases, with 11 bases left in between. Germline values: CDR1 DFQATT, CDR2 SNEGSKA (reference sequence). The chain's CDR3 is CSVYPRGELFF. The DNA for the CDR3 is TGCAGTGTTTATCCCAGGGGGGAGCTGTTTTTT.

The V and J genes are TRBV7-9 and TRBJ2-3; a possible D gene is TRBD1 (6 bases). Trimming pared 5 bases from V and 1 base from J, leaving 16 bases between. The CDR3 is made up of 16 amino acids. Germline V CDR1 and CDR2: SEHNR, FQNEAQ (reference sequence). The CDR3 here is CASSKRWSGGTDTQYF. The CDR3 DNA sequence: TGTGCCAGCAGCAAAAGGTGGTCAGGGGGCACAGATACGCAGTATTTT.

This chain uses TRBV4-2 with TRBJ2-7; the match to TRBD1 covers 8 bases. Germline CDR1 reads LGHNA; CDR2 reads YNFKEQ. After removal of 0 bases from V and 0 bases from J, the junction contained 4 bases not matched to a gene. The CDR3 covers 16 residues. CDR3 in amino acids: CASSQDPRGLSYEQYF. In nucleotides, the CDR3 is TGTGCCAGCAGCCAAGATCCCAGGGGGCTCTCCTACGAGCAGTACTTC.

The chain links TRBV5-1 to TRBJ1-1; perhaps TRBD1 as D (5 bases). Looked up from germline, CDR1 is SGHRS and CDR2 is YFSETQ. This CDR3 spans 13 amino acids. V gave up 4 bases and J gave up 1 base, with 8 bases separating them. The CDR3 spells CASSPQANTEAFF. The CDR3 DNA follows: TGCGCCAGCAGCCCACAGGCGAACACTGAAGCTTTCTTT.

This clone turned up a few times. The CDR3 sequence is CASSVAPTAYEQYF. Written as DNA, the CDR3 is TGTGCCAGCAGCGTAGCCCCCACAGCCTACGAGCAGTACTTC. The J gene is TRBJ2-7, the V gene TRBV9; D is unresolved. The CDR3 is 14 residues long. Germline lookup yields CDR1 SGDLS and CDR2 YYNGEE. The V and J ends lost 0 bases and 2 bases respectively, with 9 bases between them. Variable domain in full (rest from reference TRBV9 and TRBJ2-7): DSGVTQTPKHLITATGQRVTLRCSPRSGDLSVYWYQQSLDQGLQFLIQYYNGEERAKGNILERFSAQQFPDLHSELNLSSLELGDSALYFCASSVAPTAYEQYFGPGTRLTVT.

The V call is TRBV4-1, the J call TRBJ1-2; 7 nucleotides align to TRBD1. The CDR3 has 15 residues. V shed 3 bases, J shed 6 bases, and the junction held 10 bases outside the gene matches. Germline lookup yields CDR1 MGHRA and CDR2 YSYEKL. The CDR3 coding sequence is TGCGCCAGCAGCCATCCCTGGGACAGTAGGGATGGCTACACCTTC. Its protein is CASSHPWDSRDGYTF.

The chain carries TRBV28 and TRBJ1-6, with a tentative D call TRBD1 (5 bases). The V gene lost 8 bases and the J gene lost 8 bases, with 7 bases spanning the gap. This CDR3 is built from 11 residues. The germline V gene has CDR1 MDHEN and CDR2 SYDVKM. DNA of the CDR3: TGTGCCAGCCAGGGTGATTCACCCCTCCACTTT. Amino acids: CASQGDSPLHF.

V and J are TRBV28 and TRBJ1-5; 7 nucleotides line up with TRBD1. CDR3 length: 15 residues. In germline, CDR1 is MDHEN, CDR2 SYDVKM. Losses at the gene ends were 5 bases for V and 2 bases for J; bases not matched to a gene: 6. CDR3 in DNA: TGTGCCAGCAGTGCCACGGGACAGCGCAATCAGCCCCAGCATTTT. It codes for CASSATGQRNQPQHF.

This chain connects TRBV10-2 to TRBJ1-1; 8 bases map to TRBD1. Germline CDR1 is WSHSY and CDR2 is SAAADI. Trimming cost V 6 bases and J 1 base; bases outside gene matches: 4. This CDR3 has 14 residues. The CDR3 DNA follows: TGCGCCAGCAGCTTACAGGGGGGGAACACTGAAGCTTTCTTT. Protein product: CASSLQGGNTEAFF.

The table lists this clone with a few counts. A junction boundary mismatches the germline segment, possibly from a read error. This sequence joins TRBV12-3 or TRBV12-4 and TRBJ1-3; unclear D gene. This CDR3 region has 10 residues. Here the CDR3 reads CASSLWQANF. The CDR3 coding sequence is TGTGCCAGCAGTTTATGGCAGGCGAATTTT.

The rearrangement links TRBV11-2 to TRBJ2-7; D not resolved. Germline V gene sequence: CDR1 SGHAT, CDR2 FQNNGV. V was cut by 5 bases and J by 2 bases, with 7 bases left in between. This CDR3 has 12 residues. The CDR3 DNA reads as TGTGCCAGCAGCCCCCCAACCTACGAGCAGTACTTC. It encodes CASSPPTYEQYF.

This chain connects TRBV24-1 to TRBJ2-7; 8 bases line up with TRBD1. V dropped 3 bases and J dropped 3; count of bases not matched to a gene: 3. The CDR3 runs 14 residues. CDR1 KGHDR and CDR2 SFDVKD come from the germline V gene. Written as DNA, the CDR3 is TGTGCCACCAGTGATCCAGACAGGGGCTACGAGCAGTACTTC. It codes for CATSDPDRGYEQYF.

The J gene is TRBJ2-2, the V gene TRBV3-1 (or the pseudogene TRBV3-2), with 11 positions matching TRBD1. Germline assignment: CDR1 LGHDT and CDR2 YNNKEL (reference sequence). The CDR3 consists of 16 residues. V lost 7 bases and J lost 2; bases outside the gene matches: 6. The CDR3 nucleotides are TGTGCCAGCACCACGGGACAGGGGGGAAACACCGGGGAGCTGTTTTTT. Its translation: CASTTGQGGNTGELFF.

This chain links TRBV18 with TRBJ2-6; D is uncertain. V was clipped by 1 base and J by 4 bases, with 8 bases between them. The germline gives CDR1 KGHSH, CDR2 LQKENI. The CDR3 covers 15 residues. The CDR3 reads CASSPRAPGANVLTF. CDR3 in DNA: TGTGCCAGCTCACCACGGGCTCCCGGGGCCAACGTCCTGACTTTC.

The gene calls are TRBV5-4 and TRBJ2-7, with TRBD1 identical over 7 bases. This CDR3 is 14 amino acids long. Per germline, CDR1 SGHNT and CDR2 YYREEE (reference sequence). V gave up 3 bases and J gave up 1 base; unmatched junction bases: 4. This CDR3 is CASSSTGASYEQYF. Written as DNA, the CDR3 is TGTGCCAGCAGCTCTACAGGGGCGTCCTACGAGCAGTACTTC.

The chain recombines TRBV2 with TRBJ1-2, with D perhaps TRBD1 (5 bases). The CDR3 is 14 amino acids. V was trimmed by 6 bases and J by 0 bases, leaving 11 bases between them. Germline values: CDR1 SNHLY, CDR2 FYNNEI. The CDR3, as DNA: TGTGCCAGCAGACTCGGGGCAGCTAACTATGGCTACACCTTC. This encodes CASRLGAANYGYTF.

The chain links TRBV28 to TRBJ1-5, with 9 bases identical to TRBD1. With 9 bases clipped from V and 5 bases from J, the junction kept 14 bases outside the gene matches. CDR1 is MDHEN, CDR2 SYDVKM, per germline. This CDR3 is built from 16 residues. CDR3 region: CASQPAGTGRYQPQHF. Here the CDR3 DNA reads TGTGCCAGTCAACCGGCTGGGACAGGGAGATATCAGCCCCAGCATTTT.

This chain uses TRBV20-1 with TRBJ2-3; 10 bases are a match to TRBD1. The V gene's germline CDR1 is DFQATT and CDR2 SNEGSKA (reference sequence). V shed 3 bases, J shed 6 bases, and the junction held 9 bases outside the gene matches. The CDR3 is 15 amino acids. CDR3 loop: CSASIGRTGGDTQYF. CDR3 in DNA: TGCAGTGCTAGTATAGGGCGGACAGGGGGGGATACGCAGTATTTT.

The chain recombines TRBV28 with TRBJ2-4; tentatively, D is TRBD2 (6 bases). Germline V gene data show CDR1 as MDHEN and CDR2 as SYDVKM. Trimming removed 2 bases at V and 1 base at J, with 6 bases between. This CDR3 contains 14 residues. The CDR3: CASSLGGAKNIQYF. The CDR3 coding sequence is TGTGCCAGCAGTTTAGGGGGGGCCAAAAACATTCAGTACTTC.

The J gene is TRBJ1-1, the V gene TRBV19; TRBD1 is a possible D gene (5 bases). Germline V gene sequence: CDR1 LNHDA, CDR2 SQIVND (reference sequence). V gave up 5 bases and J gave up 5 bases, with 12 bases separating them. The CDR3 covers 13 residues. The CDR3, as DNA: TGTGCCAGTAGTCTAAGGGGTGAGACTGAAGCTTTCTTT. Translated: CASSLRGETEAFF.

J is TRBJ1-4 and V is TRBV4-2, with D perhaps matching TRBD1 (5 bases). Germline lookup yields CDR1 LGHNA and CDR2 YNFKEQ. V was pared by 0 bases and J by 6 bases, with 14 bases between. The CDR3 covers 16 residues. The CDR3 sequence is CASSQDGGGADEKLFF. In nucleotides, the CDR3 is TGTGCCAGCAGCCAAGATGGTGGAGGGGCGGATGAAAAACTGTTTTTT.

CDR3 in DNA: TGTGCCAGCAGCTCCGCAGGGAACCTGGGCAATGAGCAGTTCTTC. Its translation is CASSSAGNLGNEQFF. The chain carries TRBV7-9 and TRBJ2-1; a possible D gene is TRBD1 (5 bases). V lost 4 bases, J lost 6 bases, and 16 bases lay in between. The CDR3 loop spans 15 amino acids. The germline gives CDR1 SEHNR, CDR2 FQNEAQ (reference sequence).